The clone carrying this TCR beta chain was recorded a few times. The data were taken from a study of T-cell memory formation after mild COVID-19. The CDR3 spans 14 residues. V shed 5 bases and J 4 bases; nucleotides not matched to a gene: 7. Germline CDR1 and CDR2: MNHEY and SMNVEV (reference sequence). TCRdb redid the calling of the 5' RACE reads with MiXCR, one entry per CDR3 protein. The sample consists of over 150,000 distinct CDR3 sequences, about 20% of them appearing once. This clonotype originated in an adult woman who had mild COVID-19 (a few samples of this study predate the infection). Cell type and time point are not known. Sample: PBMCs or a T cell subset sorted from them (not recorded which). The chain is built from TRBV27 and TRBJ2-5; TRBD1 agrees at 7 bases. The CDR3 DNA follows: TGTGCCAGCAGTCGACAGGGACCCGGAGAGACCCAGTACTTC. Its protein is CASSRQGPGETQYF.